The next 30 T cell receptor beta chains were all read from a single sample in a study of OX40 agonist ivuxolimab in advanced cancers. Assay used: immunoSEQ multiplex PCR; TCRdb lists only in-frame clones, some missing. Among under 80,000 clones, 85% were seen once, and the ten largest hold roughly 0.58%. Sequences were derived from CD4+ or CD8+ T cells sorted from blood, sampled in a trial of the OX40 agonist ivuxolimab. The origin of the receptors is an adult with an advanced solid tumor such as melanoma, head and neck, liver or kidney cancer.

The chain employs TRBV5-4 and TRBJ2-7; 8 nucleotides agree with TRBD1. The CDR3 has 14 amino acids. Germline loops: CDR1 SGHNT, CDR2 YYREEE (reference sequence). The trim removed 4 bases at V and 4 bases at J, leaving 7 bases unmatched. This CDR3 reads CASSVRTGKYEQYF. DNA for the CDR3: TGTGCCAGCAGCGTCAGGACAGGGAAGTACGAGCAGTACTTC.

The V and J genes are TRBV2 and TRBJ2-7; 8 bases line up with TRBD1. CDR1 and CDR2 (germline): SNHLY, FYNNEI. The CDR3 is made up of 14 amino acids. The ends lost 4 bases at V and 1 base at J; junction bases unmatched: 3. The CDR3 region is CASSGGQGSYEQYF. CDR3 sequence (DNA): TGTGCCAGCAGTGGCGGACAGGGATCCTACGAGCAGTACTTC.

This clone was found once. The gene calls are TRBV4-1 and TRBJ2-7, with D uncertain. Between the trimmed V and J ends, which lost 3 bases and 4 bases, there was a span of 7 bases. Germline V gives CDR1 MGHRA, CDR2 YSYEKL. The CDR3 consists of 12 residues. The chain's CDR3 is CASSQTGYEQYF. In nucleotides, the CDR3 is TGCGCCAGCAGCCAGACCGGGTACGAGCAGTACTTC.

The chain has TRBV5-1 and TRBJ1-3; TRBD1 aligns across 9 bases. V shed 5 bases and J 4 bases; nucleotides not matched to a gene: 7. The CDR3 consists of 15 residues. Germline V lookup: CDR1 SGHRS, CDR2 YFSETQ. The CDR3 sequence is CASSFGQGQGNTIYF. The CDR3 bases are TGCGCCAGCAGTTTTGGACAGGGGCAAGGAAACACCATATATTTT.

The chain recombines TRBV7-9 with TRBJ1-6; no clear D gene. V was pared by 0 bases and J by 9 bases, with 9 bases between. Germline V lookup: CDR1 SEHNR, CDR2 FQNEAQ (reference sequence). This CDR3 region has 14 residues. CDR3 sequence (DNA): TGTGCCAGCAGCTTAGCCACGGAGGGTTCACCCCTCCACTTT. It is translated as CASSLATEGSPLHF.

The J gene is TRBJ2-2, the V gene TRBV7-6, with a tentative D call TRBD2 (7 bases). V shed 3 bases and J shed 2 bases, with 13 bases lying between them. From germline, CDR1 is SGHVS and CDR2 FNYEAQ. The CDR3 consists of 16 residues. The CDR3 region has the DNA TGTGCCAGCAGCTTGATGGGGGGGCAAAACACCGGGGAGCTGTTTTTT. It yields the protein CASSLMGGQNTGELFF.

The gene calls are TRBV11-2 and TRBJ2-3; 10 positions agree with TRBD2. CDR3 size: 17 residues. The germline V gene has CDR1 SGHAT and CDR2 FQNNGV. J was trimmed by 4 bases and V by 2 bases; bases with no gene match: 9. CDR3 DNA: TGTGCCAGCAGCTTATCCCCACTAGCGGGGCTAGCAGATACGCAGTATTTT. Its protein product is CASSLSPLAGLADTQYF. Drawing the rest from reference TRBV11-2 and TRBJ2-3, the complete variable domain is EAGVAQSPRYKIIEKRQSVAFWCNPISGHATLYWYQQILGQGPKLLIQFQNNGVVDDSQLPKDRFSAERLKGVDSTLKIQPAKLEDSAVYLCASSLSPLAGLADTQYFGPGTRLTVL.

This sequence joins TRBV30 and TRBJ1-5; 9 nucleotides line up with TRBD1. The V segment lost 3 bases and the J segment 1 base; nucleotides outside the gene matches: 4. The CDR3 contains 15 residues. Germline loops: CDR1 GTSNPN, CDR2 SVGIG (reference sequence). The CDR3 spells CAWSKDRGSNQPQHF. The CDR3 bases are TGTGCCTGGAGCAAGGACAGGGGCAGCAATCAGCCCCAGCATTTT.

This chain uses TRBV20-1 with TRBJ2-7, with TRBD1 as a possible D gene (6 bases). This CDR3 is built from 11 residues. CDR1 is DFQATT, CDR2 SNEGSKA, per germline (reference sequence). The ends were cut back, 3 bases at V and 8 bases at J, with 11 bases in the middle. The CDR3 reads CSASQQGQQYF. In DNA form, the CDR3 reads TGCAGTGCTAGCCAACAGGGTCAGCAGTACTTC.

This chain uses TRBV19 with TRBJ2-5; 10 bases line up with TRBD1. The J segment lost 5 bases and the V segment lost 4 bases, leaving 7 bases of the junction unmatched. Germline CDR1 LNHDA, CDR2 SQIVND (reference sequence). The CDR3 loop spans 15 amino acids. The CDR3 DNA sequence: TGTGCCAGTAGTACTACGGGACAGGGGCTCGAGACCCAGTACTTC. This encodes CASSTTGQGLETQYF. The variable domain in full, with the rest retrieved from reference TRBV19 and TRBJ2-5, is DGGITQSPKYLFRKEGQNVTLSCEQNLNHDAMYWYRQDPGQGLRLIYYSQIVNDFQKGDIAEGYSVSREKKESFPLTVTSAQKNPTAFYLCASSTTGQGLETQYFGPGTRLLVL.

The chain is built from TRBV7-9 and TRBJ2-7; TRBD1 matches at 9 bases. The germline V gene encodes CDR1 SEHNR and CDR2 FQNEAQ (reference sequence). The CDR3 length is 13 residues. Trimming at V came to 5 bases and at J to 2 bases, leaving 1 base not matched to a gene. The CDR3 DNA follows: TGTGCCAGCAGCCGACAGGGGGCCTACGAGCAGTACTTC. Translating it yields CASSRQGAYEQYF.

In this sample, this clone turned up a few times. The V gene is TRBV4-1, the J gene TRBJ1-1, with unresolved D. The germline V gene encodes CDR1 MGHRA and CDR2 YSYEKL. The CDR3 is 14 amino acids. Trimming took 0 bases from V and 0 from J, leaving 5 bases between them. The CDR3 DNA is TGCGCCAGCAGCCAAGAGGGAATGAACACTGAAGCTTTCTTT. This encodes CASSQEGMNTEAFF.

The chain links TRBV19 to TRBJ2-3; D might be TRBD1 or TRBD2, each matching 5 bases. The CDR3 contains 14 residues. CDR1 is LNHDA, CDR2 SQIVND, per germline (reference sequence). V lost 9 bases and J 2 bases, leaving 15 bases between the germline ends. CDR3 nucleotide sequence: TGTGCCAGCATGGGACGTAAAATCACAGATACGCAGTATTTT. It encodes CASMGRKITDTQYF.

A single count supports this clone. CDR3: CASSVNRQETQYF. CDR3 DNA sequence: TGTGCCAGCAGTGTAAACAGACAAGAGACCCAGTACTTC. The chain employs TRBV2 and TRBJ2-5; no clear D gene. Germline CDR1 SNHLY, CDR2 FYNNEI. V shed 4 bases and J shed 2 bases, with 8 bases lying between them. The CDR3 covers 13 residues. Variable domain in full (rest from reference TRBV2 and TRBJ2-5): EPEVTQTPSHQVTQMGQEVILRCVPISNHLYFYWYRQILGQKVEFLVSFYNNEISEKSEIFDDQFSVERPDGSNFTLKIRSTKLEDSAMYFCASSVNRQETQYFGPGTRLLVL.

The V and J genes are TRBV5-4 and TRBJ2-1; 9 bases line up with TRBD1. This CDR3 spans 14 amino acids. Germline V lookup: CDR1 SGHNT, CDR2 YYREEE (reference sequence). With 5 bases clipped from V and 8 bases from J, the junction kept 8 bases outside the gene matches. CDR3 amino acids: CASRNPGQGDEQFF. In nucleotides, the CDR3 is TGTGCCAGCAGAAACCCGGGACAGGGCGATGAGCAGTTCTTC.

The chain recombines TRBV7-3 with TRBJ1-1, with 7 nucleotides matching TRBD1. Germline CDR1 is SGHTA and CDR2 is FQGTGA. Trimming removed 5 bases from V and 2 bases from J; junction bases left unmatched: 5. The CDR3 sequence is 14 residues long. As DNA, the CDR3 is TGTGCCAGCAGCGCGGGGACAGTTAACACTGAAGCTTTCTTT. Translated, it gives CASSAGTVNTEAFF.

This clone was seen once. This chain links TRBV5-1 with TRBJ1-1; 8 bases map to TRBD1. Germline CDR1 SGHRS, CDR2 YFSETQ. This CDR3 contains 16 residues. With V trimmed by 4 bases and J by 0 bases, 8 bases remained unmatched. Here the CDR3 reads CASSPVPDRVNTEAFF. The CDR3 DNA reads as TGCGCCAGCAGCCCTGTTCCGGACAGGGTGAACACTGAAGCTTTCTTT.

This sequence joins TRBV18 and TRBJ2-6; D remains unclear. The CDR3 sequence is 13 residues long. Germline CDR1 is KGHSH and CDR2 is LQKENI. V gave up 2 bases and J gave up 2 bases, with 1 base separating them. DNA for the CDR3: TGTGCCAGCTCACCAGCTGGGGCCAACGTCCTGACTTTC. This codes for CASSPAGANVLTF.

This sequence joins TRBV19 and TRBJ1-4; 7 nucleotides line up with TRBD1. In germline, CDR1 is LNHDA, CDR2 SQIVND (reference sequence). V shed 2 bases and J 8 bases; nucleotides not matched to a gene: 8. CDR3 size: 15 residues. CDR3 amino acids: CASSIIDRESEKLFF. The CDR3 nucleotides are TGTGCCAGTAGTATAATCGACAGGGAAAGCGAAAAACTGTTTTTT. The full variable domain, in which reference TRBV19 and TRBJ1-4 provide the parts outside the CDR3, is DGGITQSPKYLFRKEGQNVTLSCEQNLNHDAMYWYRQDPGQGLRLIYYSQIVNDFQKGDIAEGYSVSREKKESFPLTVTSAQKNPTAFYLCASSIIDRESEKLFFGSGTQLSVL.

This chain's CDR3 is CASSQDRRAGGYEQYF. CDR3 sequence (DNA): TGCGCCAGCAGCCAAGATCGTCGAGCGGGAGGTTACGAGCAGTACTTC. The V and J genes are TRBV4-1 and TRBJ2-7, with 9 nucleotides matching TRBD2. V shed 0 bases and J 4 bases; nucleotides not matched to a gene: 7. The germline V gene has CDR1 MGHRA and CDR2 YSYEKL. The CDR3 is 16 residues long.

The rearrangement links TRBV7-2 to TRBJ1-2; D unclear. The CDR3 runs to 14 residues. CDR1 and CDR2 from the germline V gene are SGHTA and FQGNSA. Trimming took 5 bases from V and 4 from J, leaving 14 bases between them. The CDR3 DNA reads as TGTGCCAGCAGCCCCCGGGTGCAGTCCTATGGCTACACCTTC. Translating it yields CASSPRVQSYGYTF.

The V call is TRBV7-2, the J call TRBJ2-5; 8 positions match TRBD2. There are 16 residues in the CDR3. The V gene's germline CDR1 is SGHTA and CDR2 FQGNSA. The ends lost 3 bases at V and 5 bases at J; junction bases unmatched: 11. CDR3 nucleotides: TGTGCCAGCAGCTTCCTTCTACAGCGGGGGAGGGAGACCCAGTACTTC. This gives the protein CASSFLLQRGRETQYF.

This clone was seen once. The CDR3 DNA reads TGTGCCAGCAGCTTAGCGAGGCAGGGTGGTGAGACCCAGTACTTC. Amino acids: CASSLARQGGETQYF. This sequence joins TRBV7-9 and TRBJ2-5; D is possibly TRBD1 (5 bases). Germline V gene sequence: CDR1 SEHNR, CDR2 FQNEAQ (reference sequence). The CDR3 loop spans 15 amino acids. The V end lost 0 bases, the J end lost 5 bases, and 13 bases lay between the germline ends.

This clone appeared a few times. The genes are TRBV10-1 and TRBJ1-2; possibly TRBD1 for D (5 bases). The V end lost 0 bases, the J end lost 1 base, and 12 bases lay between the germline ends. Germline V gene data show CDR1 as WNHNN and CDR2 as SYGVQD (reference sequence). The CDR3 spans 16 residues. CDR3 nucleotides: TGCGCCAGCAGTGAGTCCAGCAGGGTATTTAACTATGGCTACACCTTC. It translates to CASSESSRVFNYGYTF.

This sequence joins TRBV15 and TRBJ1-2; tentative D call: TRBD1 (5 bases). From germline, CDR1 is LNHNV and CDR2 YYDKDF (reference sequence). The V gene lost 0 bases and the J gene lost 8 bases, with 19 bases spanning the gap. The CDR3 runs to 16 residues. CDR3 loop: CATSRDRSRAREGYTF. The CDR3, as DNA: TGTGCCACCAGCAGAGATAGGAGCAGGGCGAGGGAGGGCTACACCTTC. The variable domain in full, completed from reference TRBV15 and TRBJ1-2, reads DAMVIQNPRYQVTQFGKPVTLSCSQTLNHNVMYWYQQKSSQAPKLLFHYYDKDFNNEADTPDNFQSRRPNTSFCFLDIRSPGLGDTAMYLCATSRDRSRAREGYTFGSGTRLTVV.

The chain employs TRBV5-1 and TRBJ2-7; 10 nucleotides line up with TRBD1. Germline V gene data show CDR1 as SGHRS and CDR2 as YFSETQ. Trimming at V came to 0 bases and at J to 3 bases, leaving 3 bases not matched to a gene. This CDR3 is built from 15 residues. The CDR3 bases are TGCGCCAGCAGCTTGGCCCGGACAGGGGGCTACGAGCAGTACTTC. It yields the protein CASSLARTGGYEQYF.

This chain uses TRBV30 with TRBJ1-5; D uncertain. V gave up 0 bases and J gave up 9 bases, with 15 bases separating them. Germline assignment: CDR1 GTSNPN and CDR2 SVGIG (reference sequence). The CDR3 loop spans 14 amino acids. This CDR3 is CAWSVRAGRLPQHF. The CDR3 DNA reads as TGTGCCTGGAGTGTACGGGCAGGTAGGTTGCCCCAGCATTTT.

This rearrangement joins TRBV5-6 to TRBJ2-1; D is unresolved. Trimming removed 4 bases at V and 7 bases at J, with 9 bases between. Per the germline V gene, CDR1 is SGHDT and CDR2 is YYEEEE. The length of the CDR3 is 12 residues. Written as DNA, the CDR3 is TGTGCCAGCAGCAGGCTAGTTAATGAGCAGTTCTTC. Encoded protein: CASSRLVNEQFF. The full variable domain, with the rest looked up from reference TRBV5-6 and TRBJ2-1, is DAGVTQSPTHLIKTRGQQVTLRCSPKSGHDTVSWYQQALGQGPQFIFQYYEEEERQRGNFPDRFSGHQFPNYSSELNVNALLLGDSALYLCASSRLVNEQFFGPGTRLTVL.

The chain couples TRBV27 to TRBJ2-2; possible D gene TRBD1, 6 bases. The CDR3 runs 16 residues. Germline assignment: CDR1 MNHEY and CDR2 SMNVEV (reference sequence). Trimming pared 4 bases from V and 4 bases from J, leaving 16 bases between. The CDR3 reads CASSSRQAPITGELFF. The CDR3 nucleotides read TGTGCCAGCAGTTCAAGACAGGCCCCGATCACCGGGGAGCTGTTTTTT.

The V and J genes are TRBV29-1 and TRBJ2-1, with 9 bases fitting TRBD1. The CDR3 totals 15 residues. The V gene end was trimmed by 6 bases and the J gene end by 5 bases; junction bases not matched to a gene: 11. The germline V gene has CDR1 SQVTM and CDR2 ANQGSEA. The CDR3 region has the DNA TGCAGCGTGACCCTGACCGGGACAGGGAACAATGAGCAGTTCTTC. This gives the protein CSVTLTGTGNNEQFF.